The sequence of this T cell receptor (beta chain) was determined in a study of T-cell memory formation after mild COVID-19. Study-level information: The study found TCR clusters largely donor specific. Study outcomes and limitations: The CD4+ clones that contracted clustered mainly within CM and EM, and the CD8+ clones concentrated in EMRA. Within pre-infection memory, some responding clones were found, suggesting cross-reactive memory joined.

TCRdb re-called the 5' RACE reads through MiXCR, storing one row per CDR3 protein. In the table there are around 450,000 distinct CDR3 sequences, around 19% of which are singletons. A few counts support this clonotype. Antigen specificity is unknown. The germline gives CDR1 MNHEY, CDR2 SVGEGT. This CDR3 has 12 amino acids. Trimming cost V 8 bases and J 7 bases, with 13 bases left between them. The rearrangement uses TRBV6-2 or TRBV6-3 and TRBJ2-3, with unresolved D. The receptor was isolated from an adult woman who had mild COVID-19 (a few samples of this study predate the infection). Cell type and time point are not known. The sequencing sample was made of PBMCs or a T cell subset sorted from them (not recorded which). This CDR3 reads CASYEVGNTQYF. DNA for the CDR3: TGTGCCAGCTACGAGGTGGGGAATACGCAGTATTTT.